The 7 T cell receptor beta chains in this list originate from one sample, sequenced in a study of cytomegalovirus exposure and HLA in healthy donors. This PCR relied on a set of 60 Vbeta primers and 13 Jbeta primers. Produced via immunoSEQ multiplex PCR; TCRdb's table is partial and in-frame only. The table shows about 200,000 clones, with approximately 79% occurring only once. What was sequenced was PBMCs. These receptors were collected from a man aged 50-59 years in good health and CMV-seronegative.

Concerning this clone itself: Other DNA sequences in the sample encode the same CDR3. This chain connects TRBV18 to TRBJ1-2, with TRBD1 matching 8 bases. Germline V lookup: CDR1 KGHSH, CDR2 LQKENI. Trimming took 3 bases from V and 7 from J; bases not matched to a gene: 1. This CDR3 is 12 amino acids long. The CDR3 protein is CASSPDRGGYTF. Here the CDR3 DNA reads TGTGCCAGCTCACCCGACAGGGGTGGCTACACCTTC.

V and J are TRBV30 and TRBJ1-1; 7 bases match TRBD1. The CDR3 is made up of 17 amino acids. V lost 2 bases and J lost 0; bases outside the gene matches: 12. CDR1 is GTSNPN and CDR2 is SVGIG in the germline V gene (reference sequence). The CDR3, as DNA: TGTGCCTGGAGTACAATAGAGAGGGGGCTCATGAACACTGAAGCTTTCTTT. Protein: CAWSTIERGLMNTEAFF. The variable domain in full, with the rest retrieved from reference TRBV30 and TRBJ1-1, is SQTIHQWPATLVQPVGSPLSLECTVEGTSNPNLYWYRQAAGRGLQLLFYSVGIGQISSEVPQNLSASRPQDRQFILSSKKLLLSDSGFYLCAWSTIERGLMNTEAFFGQGTRLTVV.

The chain carries TRBV9 and TRBJ2-1; TRBD2 matches 10 bases. The length of the CDR3 is 16 residues. The germline V gene encodes CDR1 SGDLS and CDR2 YYNGEE. Trimming removed 0 bases from V and 2 bases from J; junction bases left unmatched: 2. The CDR3 nucleotides read TGTGCCAGCAGCGTAGCTCTAGCGGGGGCCTACAATGAGCAGTTCTTC. This gives the protein CASSVALAGAYNEQFF.

The rearrangement joins TRBV14 to TRBJ1-1; 9 nucleotides match TRBD1. The junction had 5 bases not matched to a gene; V was cut back by 3 bases and J by 3 bases. The V gene's germline CDR1 is SGHDN and CDR2 FVKESK. The CDR3 covers 15 residues. The CDR3 sequence is CASSHRTGADTEAFF. The CDR3 DNA sequence: TGTGCCAGCAGCCACCGGACAGGGGCGGACACTGAAGCTTTCTTT.

The chain joins TRBV28 to TRBJ2-5, with D perhaps TRBD2 (5 bases). The germline CDR1 and CDR2 sequences are MDHEN and SYDVKM. Trimming stripped 1 base from V and 2 bases from J, with 11 bases between. The CDR3 covers 15 residues. The CDR3 DNA follows: TGTGCCAGCAGTTTATCGGGCAGACTACAAGAGACCCAGTACTTC. This sequence encodes CASSLSGRLQETQYF.

V gene TRBV2 combines with J gene TRBJ2-3, with TRBD2 as a possible D gene (5 bases). Germline CDR1 and CDR2: SNHLY and FYNNEI. This CDR3 is built from 15 residues. V was shortened by 2 bases and J by 1 base, with 10 bases between the two germline ends. CDR3 nucleotides: TGTGCCAGCAGTGAAAGGGAGACCGGCACAGATACGCAGTATTTT. Residues: CASSERETGTDTQYF.

V and J are TRBV11-3 and TRBJ2-7; D perhaps matches TRBD1 (5 bases). Germline-derived CDR1 and CDR2 are SGHNT and YENEEA. V shed 5 bases and J shed 3 bases, with 8 bases lying between them. The CDR3 sequence is 12 residues long. The CDR3: CASSRQSYEQYF. CDR3 DNA sequence: TGTGCCAGCAGCCGACAGAGCTACGAGCAGTACTTC.